Listed here is a single T cell receptor beta chain. No antigen is known for it. This entry comes from a study of T cell responses to AZD1222 COVID-19 vaccine. Germline lookup yields CDR1 SNHLY and CDR2 FYNNEI. The V end was cut by 2 bases, the J end by 2 bases, with 7 bases between. The CDR3 contains 14 residues. Using immunoSEQ multiplex PCR, the repertoire was profiled, and TCRdb retains in-frame clones only, with some absent. The sample lists around 87,000 clones, more than 75% occurring once. Broader study findings: Spike as a whole was targeted by vaccine-associated CD4 TCRs, dominant at 160-218 and 743-854.

This sequence joins TRBV2 and TRBJ1-3; D remains unclear. The clonotype was recovered from an adult in good health. The sample in question was peripheral blood, obtained on day 0 of AZD1222 vaccination. The CDR3 DNA follows: TGTGCCAGCAGTGAACAGGTCCCTGGAAACACCATATATTTT. Translating gives CASSEQVPGNTIYF.